Listed below are T cell receptor beta chains from one sample, sequenced in a study of blood T cell repertoires in COVID-19. Produced via immunoSEQ multiplex PCR; TCRdb's table is partial and in-frame only. The table lists some 200,000 clones, 87% of them singletons. Sequenced input: PBMCs or T cells enriched from blood (not recorded which). Source of these receptors: a woman in her twenties or thirties who had recovered from COVID-19. Both conserved end residues are part of each CDR3. Each record gives: D gene, clone size, J gene, V gene, CDR3 protein, CDR3 DNA. A D gene is named only where the DNA matches it firmly. Only some rows state a clone size, as once, few, many or a class for expanded clones.

>TRBD1|NA|TRBJ2-7|TRBV7-2
CASSLVGTGGNEQYF
TGTGCCAGCAGCTTAGTCGGGACAGGGGGCAACGAGCAGTACTTC
>NA|NA|TRBJ1-1|TRBV7-9
CASSTAGVPGAFF
TGTGCCAGCAGCACCGCAGGGGTCCCGGGAGCTTTCTTT
>NA|NA|TRBJ2-7|TRBV6-5
CATDRSYEQYF
TGTGCCACCGACAGGTCCTACGAGCAGTACTTC
>TRBD1|once|TRBJ2-7|TRBV4-2
CASSQGSGTGSYEQYF
TGTGCCAGCAGCCAAGGATCCGGGACAGGTTCCTACGAGCAGTACTTC
>NA|NA|TRBJ1-1|TRBV4-3
CASSQDLRGPEAFF
TGCGCCAGCAGCCAAGATCTCAGGGGACCTGAAGCTTTCTTT
>NA|once|TRBJ1-2|TRBV7-9
CASSIDRYGYTF
TGTGCCAGCAGCATAGACAGATATGGCTACACCTTC
>NA|NA|TRBJ2-7|TRBV4-3
CASSITAPSYEQYF
TGCGCCAGCAGCATAACAGCCCCTTCCTACGAGCAGTACTTC
>NA|NA|TRBJ1-2|TRBV5-6
CASSPQAGGTNYGYTF
TGTGCCAGCAGCCCTCAGGCGGGGGGTACTAACTATGGCTACACCTTC
>TRBD2|once|TRBJ2-7|TRBV6-2/TRBV6-3
CASSRLPSGGVEEQYF
TGTGCCAGCAGCCGCCTCCCTAGCGGGGGGGTTGAGGAGCAGTACTTC
>TRBD2|NA|TRBJ2-5|TRBV4-1
CASSPGLTQETQYF
TGCGCCAGCAGCCCGGGACTAACACAAGAGACCCAGTACTTC
>NA|once|TRBJ2-1|TRBV10-3
CAISDPTGDEQFF
TGTGCCATCAGTGATCCGACAGGTGATGAGCAGTTCTTC
>NA|few|TRBJ2-3|TRBV5-8
CASTLLTGGTDTQYF
TGTGCCAGCACCCTGTTGACGGGGGGCACAGATACGCAGTATTTT
>NA|few|TRBJ1-2|TRBV6-2/TRBV6-3
CASSRQEGRYYGYTF
TGTGCCAGCAGCCGTCAAGAGGGAAGGTACTATGGCTACACCTTC
>TRBD1|NA|TRBJ1-5|TRBV2
CASSVSGGNQPQHF
TGTGCCAGCAGCGTTTCAGGGGGAAATCAGCCCCAGCATTTT
>NA|NA|TRBJ1-3|TRBV4-3
CASSHLWEGFGGNTIYF
TGCGCCAGCAGCCACCTCTGGGAGGGTTTTGGTGGAAACACCATATATTTT
>NA|NA|TRBJ1-2|TRBV27
CASSFMTTGTSYGYTF
TGTGCCAGCAGTTTTATGACCACCGGGACAAGCTATGGCTACACCTTC
>NA|once|TRBJ1-6|TRBV27
CASSIWATNSPLHF
TGTGCCAGCAGTATATGGGCCACTAATTCACCCCTCCACTTT
>NA|NA|TRBJ1-1|TRBV7-2
CASSLSRGNTEAFF
TGTGCCAGCAGCTTGTCCAGGGGCAATACTGAAGCTTTCTTT
>NA|few|TRBJ1-5|TRBV6-5
CASSRLINQPQHF
TGTGCCAGCAGTCGACTGATCAATCAGCCCCAGCATTTT
>NA|NA|TRBJ1-2|TRBV19
CASRDTGPYGYTF
TGTGCCAGTAGAGATACAGGTCCCTATGGCTACACCTTC
>NA|NA|TRBJ1-1|TRBV7-3
CASSYQGNTEAFF
TGTGCCAGCAGCTATCAGGGGAACACTGAAGCTTTCTTT
>NA|once|TRBJ1-1|TRBV5-1
CASSMEASGLNTEAFF
TGCGCCAGCAGCATGGAGGCGTCAGGCCTGAACACTGAAGCTTTCTTT
>TRBD1|NA|TRBJ2-6|TRBV19
CASTFRTGGWGSGANVLTF
TGTGCCAGTACCTTCCGGACAGGGGGCTGGGGCTCTGGGGCCAACGTCCTGACTTTC
>NA|once|TRBJ1-4|TRBV4-3
CASSQTQGTNEKLFF
TGCGCCAGCAGCCAGACCCAGGGTACTAATGAAAAACTGTTTTTT
>TRBD1|NA|TRBJ1-2|TRBV27
CASSLTGDGGYTF
TGTGCCAGCAGCCTAACAGGGGATGGTGGCTACACCTTC
>NA|NA|TRBJ1-5|TRBV5-1
CASSLEGLQPQHF
TGCGCCAGCAGCTTGGAGGGGCTCCAGCCCCAGCATTTT
>NA|NA|TRBJ2-7|TRBV9
CASSVGTHYEQYF
TGTGCCAGCAGCGTAGGGACACACTACGAGCAGTACTTC
>NA|once|TRBJ2-5|TRBV7-8
CASSLALGSQETQYF
TGTGCCAGCAGCTTAGCTCTCGGGTCCCAAGAGACCCAGTACTTC
>NA|few|TRBJ1-5|TRBV2
CASSESPGSQPQHF
TGTGCCAGCAGTGAAAGTCCAGGCTCCCAGCCCCAGCATTTT
>NA|NA|TRBJ2-7|TRBV7-7
CASSPLGEVGSYEQYF
TGTGCCAGCAGCCCCCTTGGGGAGGTGGGCTCCTACGAGCAGTACTTC
>TRBD2|NA|TRBJ2-3|TRBV19
CASSPRLAGVSDTQYF
TGTGCCAGTAGTCCGAGACTAGCGGGAGTCTCTGATACGCAGTATTTT
>TRBD1|NA|TRBJ2-7|TRBV18
CASSPPDRGSGEQYF
TGTGCCAGCTCACCACCGGACAGGGGGTCTGGCGAGCAGTACTTC
>NA|NA|TRBJ2-7|TRBV7-2
CASSLLGLASYEQYF
TGTGCCAGCAGCTTACTGGGACTTGCTTCCTACGAGCAGTACTTC
>TRBD1|NA|TRBJ1-6|TRBV6-5
CASTTGGSPLHF
TGTGCCAGCACGACAGGGGGTTCACCCCTCCACTTT
>TRBD1|NA|TRBJ1-2|TRBV27
CASSLSWTGGSSNYGYTF
TGTGCCAGCAGTTTATCCTGGACAGGGGGCTCTTCCAACTATGGCTACACCTTC
>TRBD1|NA|TRBJ2-3|TRBV27
CASSWGGQGAPDTQYF
TGTGCCAGCAGTTGGGGGGGACAGGGGGCACCAGATACGCAGTATTTT
>NA|NA|TRBJ1-1|TRBV19
CASSIDLIGTIGGNTEAFF
TGTGCCAGTAGTATAGATCTAATTGGGACTATTGGGGGGAACACTGAAGCTTTCTTT
>NA|once|TRBJ1-1|TRBV10-3
CATASTGNTEAFF
TGTGCCACCGCATCGACAGGGAACACTGAAGCTTTCTTT
>TRBD1|NA|TRBJ1-1|TRBV4-1
CASSHGTGARDTEAFF
TGCGCCAGCAGCCACGGGACAGGGGCTCGGGACACTGAAGCTTTCTTT
>TRBD1|NA|TRBJ1-2|TRBV4-2
CASSQARGENYGYTF
TGTGCCAGCAGCCAAGCCAGGGGGGAAAACTATGGCTACACCTTC
>NA|few|TRBJ1-6|TRBV28
CASSFGYSPLHF
TGTGCCAGCAGTTTCGGGTATTCACCCCTCCACTTT
>NA|NA|TRBJ1-5|TRBV6-6
CASSSGYWGEPQHF
TGTGCCAGCAGTTCCGGCTACTGGGGGGAGCCCCAGCATTTT
>NA|NA|TRBJ1-2|TRBV6-1
CASSEALGTSGYTF
TGTGCCAGCAGTGAAGCGCTGGGGACATCTGGCTACACCTTC
>TRBD1|NA|TRBJ2-5|TRBV30
CAWSRTGHPGLGRGAQYF
TGTGCCTGGAGTCGGACAGGGCACCCAGGACTGGGTAGGGGGGCCCAGTACTTC
>TRBD1|NA|TRBJ1-1|TRBV5-1
CASRETPGGSGAFF
TGCGCCAGCAGAGAAACTCCAGGGGGCTCGGGGGCTTTCTTT
>TRBD1|NA|TRBJ1-1|TRBV6-5
CASSQGAVTEAFF
TGTGCCAGCAGCCAGGGGGCGGTCACTGAAGCTTTCTTT
>NA|NA|TRBJ1-5|TRBV27
CASSLGARQPQHF
TGTGCCAGCAGTTTGGGGGCAAGGCAGCCCCAGCATTTT
>TRBD1|NA|TRBJ1-4|TRBV7-9
CASSSRQGPATNEKLFF
TGTGCCAGCAGCTCACGACAGGGGCCAGCAACTAATGAAAAACTGTTTTTT
>NA|NA|TRBJ2-1|TRBV5-6
CASSLKLRSSYNEQFF
TGTGCCAGCAGCTTGAAACTCCGGAGCTCCTACAATGAGCAGTTCTTC
>NA|NA|TRBJ1-1|TRBV2
CASSEVENYTEAFF
TGTGCCAGCAGTGAAGTCGAAAACTACACTGAAGCTTTCTTT
>NA|NA|TRBJ2-7|TRBV5-1
CASSLDIPPPEGSGEQYF
TGCGCCAGCAGCTTGGATATCCCCCCGCCTGAAGGATCAGGGGAGCAGTACTTC
>NA|NA|TRBJ2-2|TRBV4-1
CASSHLLATGELFF
TGCGCCAGCAGCCACTTGCTAGCGACCGGGGAGCTGTTTTTT
>TRBD2|NA|TRBJ2-1|TRBV5-4
CASSFRGGIVNEQFF
TGTGCCAGCAGCTTCCGGGGGGGAATCGTAAATGAGCAGTTCTTC